This TCR beta chain was identified during a study of post-analysis software for immune sequencing data (dated by TCRdb to 2014 to 2015). About the full investigation: The recorded disease courses included relapsing-remitting, secondary progressive and progressive-relapsing multiple sclerosis, and some patients had no subtype annotation. A subset of samples was prepared in parallel using single-end sample barcoding, then pooled and co-amplified after Illumina adapter ligation. The patient repertoires were compared against around eleven previously published healthy control repertoires obtained from donors aged 6 to 25 years. Broad study findings and their caveats: Compared with controls, multiple sclerosis patients had significantly lower normalized Chao1 diversity, a finding suggesting substantial peripheral T-cell clonal expansion. The multiple sclerosis patient group was slightly younger than the control group. Direct clustering with F measure revealed strong co-clustering of samples prepared in the same batch, which led to a batch-effect correction. Patients showed significantly higher frequencies than controls for a handful of TRBV segments, among them TRBV5-6, TRBV5-1 and TRBV20-1.

TCR beta repertoires were profiled from peripheral blood of roughly 13 young patients with multiple sclerosis to demonstrate the VDJtools post-analysis software. The patients with multiple sclerosis were children and adolescents between roughly 6 and 17 years of age. About this clonotype: Its antigen has not been determined. Base qualities were left out, and no much larger clone turns up one base away.

Library preparation used PCR. TCRdb shows the sequencer as Illumina HiSeq 2500. Unique molecular identifiers were incorporated into TCR beta cDNA libraries to reduce PCR and sequencing biases. Per 1 to 10 million input T cells, roughly 0.5 million cDNA molecules were obtained, such that each molecule approximated one T cell. Patient libraries were prepared and sequenced with the same protocol used for the earlier healthy control dataset. Within a given batch, samples were prepared together, multiplexed and sequenced on the same HiSeq lane. In the source study's methods: Raw barcoded reads were processed with MIGEC, and single-read molecular identifier groups were discarded before consensus assembly and CDR3 extraction. Clonotype tables were post-analysed with VDJtools, and diversity was normalized by down-sampling all datasets to the smallest sample size. In repertoire overlap clustering, CDR3 amino acid sequences, but not nucleotide sequences, were matched to correct batch-related cross-sample contamination. Using fastp trimming at Q25 and MiXCR clonotype assembly, TCRdb reanalyzed the public sequencing data and kept in-frame beta chains. Rows with one shared CDR3 protein collapse into an entry with the most common genes and DNA. What appears here as the V and J calls and clone size reflects TCRdb's work, not the paper's. This sample is represented by approximately 660,000 distinct CDR3 sequences; roughly three fifths of them were singletons. In total, the top ten clones hold about 11% of the sample.

Looking up the germline V gene (reference sequence) yields CDR1 LGHDT and CDR2 YNNKEL. From the cysteine through the phenylalanine, the CDR3 covers 14 amino acids. The kept DNA is CDR3 alone, 42 bases in frame from the first base. The junction shows trimming of 4 bases on V and 4 bases on J, plus 12 bases between the germline ends. This TCR derives from a girl under 10 years old with multiple sclerosis. The sequenced sample consisted of blood. The chain uses TRBV3-1 and TRBJ2-3, with the D gene call left open. The DNA sequence is given as TGTGCCAGCAGCCCTCAATCGACCCCAGATACGCAGTATTTT. The resulting protein is CASSPQSTPDTQYF.